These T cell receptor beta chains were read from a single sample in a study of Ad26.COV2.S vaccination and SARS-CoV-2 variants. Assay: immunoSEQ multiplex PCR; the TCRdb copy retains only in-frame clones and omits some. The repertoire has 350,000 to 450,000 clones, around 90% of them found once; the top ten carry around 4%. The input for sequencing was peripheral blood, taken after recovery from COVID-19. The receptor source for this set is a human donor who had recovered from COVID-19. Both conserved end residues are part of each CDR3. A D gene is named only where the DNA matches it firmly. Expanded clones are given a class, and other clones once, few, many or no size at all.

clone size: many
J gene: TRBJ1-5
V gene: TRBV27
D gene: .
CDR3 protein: CASRISGSNQPQHF
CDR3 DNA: TGTGCCAGCAGAATCTCAGGTAGCAATCAGCCCCAGCATTTT

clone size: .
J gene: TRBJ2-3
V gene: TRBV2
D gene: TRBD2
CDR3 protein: CASSVAAGGSFSTDTQYF
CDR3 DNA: TGTGCCAGCAGTGTCGCAGCGGGGGGGTCCTTTAGCACAGATACGCAGTATTTT

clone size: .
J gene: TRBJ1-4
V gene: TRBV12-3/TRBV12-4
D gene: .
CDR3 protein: CASRLNSKKLFF
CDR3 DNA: TGTGCCAGCAGACTTAACAGCAAAAAACTGTTTTTT

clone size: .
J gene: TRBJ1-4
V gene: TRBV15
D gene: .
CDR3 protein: CATSRVRFEKKLFF
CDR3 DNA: TGTGCCACCAGCAGAGTCCGGTTCGAGAAGAAACTGTTTTTT

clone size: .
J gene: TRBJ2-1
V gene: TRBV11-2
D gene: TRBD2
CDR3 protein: CASSHAGGALNEQFF
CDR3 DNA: TGTGCCAGCAGCCATGCGGGGGGAGCTTTAAATGAGCAGTTCTTC

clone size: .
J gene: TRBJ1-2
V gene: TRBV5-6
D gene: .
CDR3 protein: CASSFPPGDYGYTF
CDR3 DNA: TGTGCCAGCAGCTTTCCGCCGGGCGACTATGGCTACACCTTC

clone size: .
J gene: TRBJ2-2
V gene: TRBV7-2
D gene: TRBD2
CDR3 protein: CASSLASGGTGELFF
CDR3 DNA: TGTGCCAGCAGCTTAGCTAGCGGGGGGACCGGGGAGCTGTTTTTT

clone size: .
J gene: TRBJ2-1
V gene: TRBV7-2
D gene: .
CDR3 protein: CASSLEEGQGEQFF
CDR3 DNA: TGTGCCAGCAGCTTAGAGGAGGGTCAGGGGGAGCAGTTCTTC

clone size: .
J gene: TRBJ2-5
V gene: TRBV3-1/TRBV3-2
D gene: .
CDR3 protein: CASAILAGTGKETQYF
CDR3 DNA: TGTGCCAGCGCTATCCTAGCGGGGACAGGAAAAGAGACCCAGTACTTC

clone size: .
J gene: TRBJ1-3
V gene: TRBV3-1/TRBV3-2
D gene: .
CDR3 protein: CASSPTGATGNTIYF
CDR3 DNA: TGTGCCAGCAGCCCCACCGGGGCTACGGGAAACACCATATATTTT

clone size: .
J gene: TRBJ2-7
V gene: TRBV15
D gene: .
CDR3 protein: CATSSRSLDEQYF
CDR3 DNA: TGTGCCACCAGCAGCCGGTCCTTGGACGAGCAGTACTTC

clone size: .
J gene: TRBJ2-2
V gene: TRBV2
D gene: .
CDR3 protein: CASSETPRDTGELFF
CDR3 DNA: TGTGCCAGCAGTGAGACCCCCAGGGACACCGGGGAGCTGTTTTTT

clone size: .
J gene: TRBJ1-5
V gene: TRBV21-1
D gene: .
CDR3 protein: CASSKVVEDRGHEPQHF
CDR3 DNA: TGTGCCAGCAGCAAAGTGGTTGAGGACAGGGGGCATGAGCCCCAGCATTTT